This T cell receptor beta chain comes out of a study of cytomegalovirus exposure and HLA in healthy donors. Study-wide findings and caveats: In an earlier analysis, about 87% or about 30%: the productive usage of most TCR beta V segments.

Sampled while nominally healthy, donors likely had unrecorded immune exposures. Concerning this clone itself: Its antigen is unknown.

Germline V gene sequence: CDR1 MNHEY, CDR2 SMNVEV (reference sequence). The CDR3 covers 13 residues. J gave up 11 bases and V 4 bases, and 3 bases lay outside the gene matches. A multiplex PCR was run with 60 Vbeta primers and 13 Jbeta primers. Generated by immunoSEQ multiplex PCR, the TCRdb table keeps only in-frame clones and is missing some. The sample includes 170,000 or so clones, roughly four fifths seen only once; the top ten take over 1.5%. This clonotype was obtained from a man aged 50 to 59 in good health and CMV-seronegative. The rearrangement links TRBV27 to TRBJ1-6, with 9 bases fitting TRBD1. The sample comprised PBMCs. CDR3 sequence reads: CASSSDRGAPLHF. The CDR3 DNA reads TGTGCCAGCAGTTCCGACAGGGGGGCACCCCTCCACTTT.